This entry describes one TCR beta chain. Antigen specificity is unknown. One entry per CDR3 protein, called by TCRdb with MiXCR from the reads. Seen here are hundreds of thousands of distinct CDR3 sequences, roughly a third observed once, and the top ten hold 17%. Losses at the gene ends were 5 bases for V and 4 bases for J; bases not matched to a gene: 4. In germline, CDR1 is MNHEY, CDR2 SMNVEV (reference sequence). The CDR3 has 13 amino acids. This specimen belongs to a study of T cell repertoires in cytomegalovirus infection. About the research overall: Recently identified HLA-C-restricted and well-studied HLA-B-restricted CMV epitopes were used. Indicated by public TCR beta signatures were CMV infection and matching HLA type. General study findings and limits: Accumulated public TCR beta family frequency recognized individuals carrying CMV together with the relevant HLA.

This TCR was sampled from a human donor in good health (CMV status not recorded). Some clones in this sample may be carry-over from other donors' samples. J is TRBJ2-7 and V is TRBV27; 8 bases map to TRBD2. The material was cultured PBMCs, obtained from culture after CMV antigen stimulation. In DNA, the CDR3 is TGTGCCAGCAGTCGGGGGGGAAGGTACGAGCAGTACTTC. This sequence encodes CASSRGGRYEQYF.